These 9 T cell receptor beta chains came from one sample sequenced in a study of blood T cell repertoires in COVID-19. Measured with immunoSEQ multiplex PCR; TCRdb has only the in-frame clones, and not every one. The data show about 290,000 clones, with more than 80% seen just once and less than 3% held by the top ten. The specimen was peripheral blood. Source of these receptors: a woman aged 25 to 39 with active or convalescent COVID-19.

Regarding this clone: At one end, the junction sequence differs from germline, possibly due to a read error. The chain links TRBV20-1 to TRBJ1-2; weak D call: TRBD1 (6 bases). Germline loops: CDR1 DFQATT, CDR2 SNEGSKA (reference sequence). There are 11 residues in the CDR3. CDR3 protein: CSAWARAGVLF. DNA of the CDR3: TGCAGTGCTTGGGCCCGGGCAGGGGTACTCTTC.

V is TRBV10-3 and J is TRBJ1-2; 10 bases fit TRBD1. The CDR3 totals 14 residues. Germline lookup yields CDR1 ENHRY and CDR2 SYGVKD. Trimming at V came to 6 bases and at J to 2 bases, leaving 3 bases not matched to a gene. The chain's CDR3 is CAISPGQGNYGYTF. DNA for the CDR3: TGTGCCATCAGCCCGGGACAGGGGAACTATGGCTACACCTTC.

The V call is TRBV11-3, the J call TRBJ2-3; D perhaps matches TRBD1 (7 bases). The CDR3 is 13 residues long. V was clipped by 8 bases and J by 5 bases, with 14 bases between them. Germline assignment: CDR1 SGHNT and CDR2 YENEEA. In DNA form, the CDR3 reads TGTGCCAGCGGGGGGCAGGGGGAAGATACGCAGTATTTT. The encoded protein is CASGGQGEDTQYF.

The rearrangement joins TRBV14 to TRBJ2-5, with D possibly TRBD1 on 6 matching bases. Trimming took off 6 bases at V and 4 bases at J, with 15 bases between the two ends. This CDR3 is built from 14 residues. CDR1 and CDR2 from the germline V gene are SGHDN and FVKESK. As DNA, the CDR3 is TGTGCCAGCAGTACCGGACAGATTTTAGAGACCCAGTACTTC. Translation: CASSTGQILETQYF.

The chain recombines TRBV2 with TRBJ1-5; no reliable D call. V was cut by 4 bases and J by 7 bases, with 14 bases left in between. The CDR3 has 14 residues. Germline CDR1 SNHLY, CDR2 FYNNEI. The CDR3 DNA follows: TGTGCCAGCAGTGCCACGACTCGAAGGCAGCCCCAGCATTTT. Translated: CASSATTRRQPQHF. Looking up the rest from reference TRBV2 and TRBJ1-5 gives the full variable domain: EPEVTQTPSHQVTQMGQEVILRCVPISNHLYFYWYRQILGQKVEFLVSFYNNEISEKSEIFDDQFSVERPDGSNFTLKIRSTKLEDSAMYFCASSATTRRQPQHFGDGTRLSIL.

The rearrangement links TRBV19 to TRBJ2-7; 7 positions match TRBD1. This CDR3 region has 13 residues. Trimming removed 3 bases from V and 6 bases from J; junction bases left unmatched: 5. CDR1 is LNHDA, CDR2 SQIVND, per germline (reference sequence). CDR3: CASSIKQGTEQYF. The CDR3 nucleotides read TGTGCCAGTAGTATCAAACAGGGGACCGAGCAGTACTTC.

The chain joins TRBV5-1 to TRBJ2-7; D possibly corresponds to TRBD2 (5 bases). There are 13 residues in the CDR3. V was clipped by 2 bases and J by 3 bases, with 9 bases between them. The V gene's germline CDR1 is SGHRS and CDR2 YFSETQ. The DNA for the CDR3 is TGCGCCAGCAGCTTTACGGGAAACTACGAGCAGTACTTC. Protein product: CASSFTGNYEQYF.

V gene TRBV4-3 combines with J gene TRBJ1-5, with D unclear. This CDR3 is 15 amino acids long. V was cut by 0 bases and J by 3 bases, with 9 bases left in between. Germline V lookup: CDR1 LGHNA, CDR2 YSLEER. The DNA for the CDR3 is TGCGCCAGCAGCCAAGATGGAGGGTTCAATCAGCCCCAGCATTTT. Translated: CASSQDGGFNQPQHF.

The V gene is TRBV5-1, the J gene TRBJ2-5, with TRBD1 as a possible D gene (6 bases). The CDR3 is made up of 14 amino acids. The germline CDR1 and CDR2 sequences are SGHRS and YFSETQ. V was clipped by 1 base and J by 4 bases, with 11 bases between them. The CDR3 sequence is CASSLIRGGETQYF. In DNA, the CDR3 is TGCGCCAGCAGCTTGATCAGGGGCGGAGAGACCCAGTACTTC.